This TCR beta chain was identified in a study of blood T cells in healthy people across ages. PCR was performed a second time for about 7 to 11 cycles using a sample-barcoded 5' primer and a J-beta primer mix. TCRdb processed the 5' RACE reads anew with MiXCR; each CDR3 protein has one entry. The sample yields 600,000 to 900,000 distinct CDR3 sequences, roughly 25% seen once. General study findings and limits: Per million T cells, TCR beta diversity dropped about linearly as age rose.

The length of the CDR3 is 13 residues. Trimming took off 1 base at V and 7 bases at J, with 10 bases between the two ends. This clonotype was counted between two and nine times. The antigen is unknown. Another study also made use of these data, one on T cells of mothers and their children. From that study: Per child, around 2.7 million TCR beta CDR3 reads were obtained, against over 9 million per mother.

Sequences were obtained from blood. This chain uses TRBV12-3 or TRBV12-4 with TRBJ2-5, with D possibly being TRBD1 (6 bases). The origin of this receptor is a boy younger than 18 in good health. CDR3 loop: CASSLGGPGTQYF. CDR3 nucleotides: TGTGCCAGCAGTTTAGGGGGGCCTGGGACCCAGTACTTC.